Each of the 18 T cell receptor beta chains below was sequenced from the same sample in a study of T cell clonality in common variable immunodeficiency. Their antigens are not known. TCRdb keeps only in-frame clones here, not all; method: immunoSEQ multiplex PCR. The profile covers 30,000 to 40,000 clones, none occurring a single time. General observations from the study: Common variable immunodeficiency TCR beta sequences reportedly had fewer deletions and N-nucleotide insertions.

The specimen was peripheral blood mononuclear cells. These receptors were obtained from a human donor with common variable immunodeficiency.

This clone was seen more than once but under ten times. The DNA ends 3 residues before the CDR3 does, and the rest of the CDR3 is filled in from the germline J gene. The rearrangement uses TRBV6-2 or TRBV6-3 and TRBJ2-1; TRBD1 aligns across 8 bases. Germline trimming cut 7 bases from V and 2 bases from J; bases unmatched to any gene: 4. This CDR3 is 14 amino acids long. Germline-derived CDR1 and CDR2 are MNHEY and SVGEGT. The CDR3 reads CASTDRGTYNEQFF. The sequenced CDR3 bases are TGTGCCAGCACCGACAGGGGAACCTACAATGAG.

In its sample, this clone is medium-sized. The CDR3 is cut off 3 residues early in the read; its end comes from the germline J gene. This rearrangement joins TRBV5-1 to TRBJ1-2; D is uncertain. Germline V gene sequence: CDR1 SGHRS, CDR2 YFSETQ. V was clipped by 2 bases and J by 1 base, with 9 bases between them. The length of the CDR3 is 14 residues. Partial CDR3 DNA: TGCGCCAGCAGCTTTACAGAGGTTAACTATGGC. Its translation: CASSFTEVNYG. The complete CDR3 reads CASSFTEVNYGYTF. Full variable domain (rest looked up from reference TRBV5-1 and TRBJ1-2): KAGVTQTPRYLIKTRGQQVTLSCSPISGHRSVSWYQQTPGQGLQFLFEYFSETQRNKGNFPGRFSGRQFSNSRSEMNVSTLELGDSALYLCASSFTEVNYGYTFGSGTRLTVV.

Many counts were recorded for this clone. The observed sequence ends 3 residues before the CDR3 terminus, with the missing tail filled in from the germline J gene. The rearrangement links TRBV27 to TRBJ2-2; D is undetermined. In germline, CDR1 is MNHEY, CDR2 SMNVEV (reference sequence). The CDR3 is 14 amino acids. V shed 3 bases and J shed 1 base, with 6 bases lying between them. CDR3 DNA (partial): TGTGCCAGCAGTTTTGAAGGGAACACCGGGGAG. Its protein is CASSFEGNTGE. The complete CDR3 reads CASSFEGNTGELFF.

In this sample, this clone turned up a few times. The read ends 3 residues shy of where the CDR3 ends; the end is completed using the germline J gene. The rearrangement links TRBV19 to TRBJ1-6; possible D gene TRBD1, 6 bases. The V end was cut by 6 bases, the J end by 1 base, with 19 bases between. CDR3 length: 18 residues. Germline CDR1 reads LNHDA; CDR2 reads SQIVND (reference sequence). CDR3 DNA, as far as it was read: TGTGCCAGTAGCCGAGACAGGAGACGAACGTCCTATAATTCACCC. Amino acids: CASSRDRRRTSYNSP. The whole CDR3 region reads CASSRDRRRTSYNSPLHF.

As concerns this clone: The read falls 3 residues short of the CDR3 end, and the missing part is taken from the germline J gene. The chain is built from TRBV2 and TRBJ1-6, with a weak D call TRBD1 (5 bases). The CDR3 extends over 15 amino acids. Germline lookup yields CDR1 SNHLY and CDR2 FYNNEI. Trimming took off 3 bases at V and 5 bases at J, with 11 bases between the two ends. CDR3 amino acids: CASSERGSHNSPLHF. The sequenced CDR3 bases are TGTGCCAGCAGTGAGCGGGGCAGTCATAATTCACCC.

This clone has a count of ten or more. Sequencing ends 3 residues short of the CDR3 end; the germline J gene provides the rest. This same CDR3 is encoded by further DNA sequences in the sample. This chain joins TRBV20-1 and TRBJ2-3; D might be TRBD1 (5 bases). Germline V gene lookup returns CDR1 DFQATT and CDR2 SNEGSKA (reference sequence). The CDR3 sequence is 12 residues long. V dropped 5 bases and J dropped 3 bases, with 9 bases sitting between them. The CDR3 bases that were read are TGCAGTGCTTCGACAGATACAGATACG. This translates into CSASTDTDT. The entire CDR3 protein reads CSASTDTDTQYF.

In its sample, this clone was seen many times. Read sequence stops 3 residues before the CDR3 end, and the germline J gene provides the missing end. The chain combines TRBV5-1 with TRBJ2-6; weak D call: TRBD2 (5 bases). Germline CDR1 SGHRS, CDR2 YFSETQ. Trimming cost V 4 bases and J 2 bases, with 16 bases left between them. CDR3 length: 17 residues. CDR3: CASSELVFGAGANVLTF. The sequenced part of the CDR3 DNA is TGCGCCAGCAGCGAACTAGTGTTCGGTGCTGGGGCCAACGTC.

This clone has at least ten counts. The missing CDR3 end, 3 residues past where the read stops, is filled in from the germline J gene. This chain uses TRBV7-6 with TRBJ2-1, with a tentative D call TRBD2 (5 bases). The CDR3 totals 14 residues. The V end was cut by 1 base, the J end by 7 bases, with 11 bases between. From germline, CDR1 is SGHVS and CDR2 FNYEAQ. The CDR3: CASSLDLAQNEQFF. The sequenced CDR3 bases are TGTGCCAGCAGCTTAGACCTAGCCCAGAATGAG. Looking up the rest from reference TRBV7-6 and TRBJ2-1 gives the full variable domain: GAGVSQSPRYKVTKRGQDVALRCDPISGHVSLYWYRQALGQGPEFLTYFNYEAQQDKSGLPNDRFSAERPEGSISTLTIQRTEQRDSAMYRCASSLDLAQNEQFFGPGTRLTVL.

This clone was observed a handful of times. The missing CDR3 end, 3 residues past where the read stops, is filled in from the germline J gene. The chain has TRBV30 and TRBJ2-7, with TRBD2 identical over 12 bases. Trimming at V came to 4 bases and at J to 6 bases, leaving 7 bases not matched to a gene. Per the germline V gene, CDR1 is GTSNPN and CDR2 is SVGIG (reference sequence). The CDR3 spans 14 residues. CDR3 sequence: CAWKRLAGGSEQYF. The CDR3 bases that were read are TGTGCCTGGAAGCGGCTAGCGGGAGGGTCCGAG. The full variable domain, rest sourced from reference TRBV30 and TRBJ2-7, is SQTIHQWPATLVQPVGSPLSLECTVEGTSNPNLYWYRQAAGRGLQLLFYSVGIGQISSEVPQNLSASRPQDRQFILSSKKLLLSDSGFYLCAWKRLAGGSEQYFGPGTRLTVT.

This clone was counted ten times or more. The sequenced fragment ends 3 residues before the CDR3 boundary, so the rest is inferred from the germline J gene. V is TRBV5-1 and J is TRBJ2-7; TRBD1 is a possible D gene (6 bases). Germline-derived CDR1 and CDR2 are SGHRS and YFSETQ. The V end was cut by 0 bases, the J end by 2 bases, with 12 bases between. This CDR3 region has 15 residues. The CDR3 loop is CASSLAPDSTYEQYF. The CDR3 DNA, read in part, is TGCGCCAGCAGCTTGGCCCCGGACAGTACCTACGAG.

The CDR3 DNA, read in part, is TGTGCCAGCTCAACCCAAGGACAGGGTCCCGGCGGGGAG. This encodes CASSTQGQGPGGE. The entire CDR3 reads CASSTQGQGPGGELFF. The chain has TRBV18 and TRBJ2-2; 8 bases fit TRBD1. The read finishes 3 residues shy of the CDR3 end, and the germline J gene is used to complete it. The CDR3 contains 16 residues. V was clipped by 5 bases and J by 7 bases; unmatched bases: 12. CDR1 and CDR2 from the germline V gene are KGHSH and LQKENI. The variable domain in full, completed from reference TRBV18 and TRBJ2-2, reads NAGVMQNPRHLVRRRGQEARLRCSPMKGHSHVYWYRQLPEEGLKFMVYLQKENIIDESGMPKERFSAEFPKEGPSILRIQQVVRGDSAAYFCASSTQGQGPGGELFFGEGSRLTVL.

Worth noting for this clone: The CDR3 end falls 3 residues outside the read, so it is completed with the germline J gene. This chain joins TRBV19 and TRBJ2-6; 8 positions agree with TRBD1. The CDR3 is made up of 19 amino acids. The V gene's germline CDR1 is LNHDA and CDR2 SQIVND (reference sequence). V trimming: 6 bases; J trimming: 0 bases; junction bases outside the gene matches: 13. CDR3 in amino acids: CASRIPPGQGRSGANVLTF. Partial CDR3 DNA: TGTGCCAGTAGGATCCCCCCCGGACAGGGTCGCTCTGGGGCCAACGTC.

Many counts were recorded for this clone. The read falls 3 residues short of the CDR3 end, and the missing part is taken from the germline J gene. The chain links TRBV7-3 to TRBJ1-2, with D maybe TRBD1 (6 bases). Per the germline V gene, CDR1 is SGHTA and CDR2 is FQGTGA. V was clipped by 2 bases and J by 2 bases, with 6 bases between them. The CDR3 runs to 13 residues. CDR3 protein: CASSLQGNYGYTF. CDR3 DNA, as far as it was read: TGTGCCAGCAGCTTACAGGGGAACTATGGC.

This clone was counted many times. Read data end 3 residues before the CDR3 end; the end is taken from the germline J gene. The chain carries TRBV18 and TRBJ1-5; 7 bases agree with TRBD1. V lost 6 bases, J lost 4 bases, and 3 bases stayed unmatched. The CDR3 has 13 amino acids. The germline V gene has CDR1 KGHSH and CDR2 LQKENI. The CDR3 protein is CASSQGVNQPQHF. The part of the CDR3 DNA that was read is TGTGCCAGCTCCCAGGGGGTTAATCAGCCC.

This clone was counted a few times. The read finishes 3 residues shy of the CDR3 end, and the germline J gene is used to complete it. The genes are TRBV7-9 and TRBJ2-7, with 10 bases lining up with TRBD1. Germline V lookup: CDR1 SEHNR, CDR2 FQNEAQ (reference sequence). Trimming cost V 5 bases and J 4 bases; bases outside gene matches: 8. CDR3 length equals 15 residues. Here the CDR3 reads CASSRRQGASYEQYF. The sequenced part of the CDR3 DNA is TGTGCCAGCAGCAGGCGACAGGGGGCATCTTACGAG. Supplemented by reference TRBV7-9 and TRBJ2-7, the full variable domain reads DTGVSQNPRHKITKRGQNVTFRCDPISEHNRLYWYRQTLGQGPEFLTYFQNEAQLEKSRLLSDRFSAERPKGSFSTLEIQRTEQGDSAMYLCASSRRQGASYEQYFGPGTRLTVT.

On this clone itself: With the read ending 3 residues before the CDR3 end, the germline J gene is used to fill in that end. The rearrangement joins TRBV7-6 to TRBJ2-1, with 9 bases identical to TRBD2. The germline CDR1 and CDR2 sequences are SGHVS and FNYEAQ. This CDR3 spans 14 amino acids. V trimming: 5 bases; J trimming: 8 bases; junction bases outside the gene matches: 7. The CDR3 spells CASSLSGRSDEQFF. CDR3 bases read: TGTGCCAGCAGCCTTAGCGGGAGATCGGATGAG.

This clone was seen many times. The CDR3 goes on 3 residues after the read ends, and that part is filled in from the germline J gene. The chain carries TRBV25-1 and TRBJ1-2, with TRBD1 as a possible D gene (6 bases). This CDR3 has 12 amino acids. The germline V gene encodes CDR1 MGHDK and CDR2 SYGVNS. CDR3 DNA (partial): TGTGCCAGCAGGACGACAGGAGGAAGC. Its protein is CASRTTGGS. The full-length CDR3 reads as CASRTTGGSYTF.

This clone was recorded a few times. The CDR3 end lies 3 residues beyond the end of the read and is filled in from the germline J gene. This chain uses TRBV18 with TRBJ2-7; the D gene is possibly TRBD2 (5 bases). Trimming pared 3 bases from V and 3 bases from J, leaving 15 bases between. The CDR3 loop spans 15 amino acids. Germline lookup yields CDR1 KGHSH and CDR2 LQKENI. The sequenced part of the CDR3 DNA is TGTGCCAGCTCACCCTCGGTCGGGGAAAGCTACGAG. It encodes CASSPSVGESYE. Given in full, the CDR3 is CASSPSVGESYEQYF.